The 30 T cell receptor beta chains listed next were all sequenced from one sample in a study of T cell responses to AZD1222 COVID-19 vaccine. Profiling relied on immunoSEQ multiplex PCR, and the TCRdb table lists in-frame clones only, not all of them. Found here are about 270,000 clones, about 94% of them singletons; the top ten hold roughly 0.51%. The material was peripheral blood, obtained 28 days after the second AZD1222 dose. All receptors derive from an adult who received the AZD1222 COVID-19 vaccine.

The chain joins TRBV19 to TRBJ2-3; D unresolved. The CDR3 loop spans 12 amino acids. With 5 bases removed from V and 2 bases from J, the gap between germline ends came to 5 bases. Per the germline V gene, CDR1 is LNHDA and CDR2 is SQIVND (reference sequence). CDR3: CASSLNTDTQYF. DNA of the CDR3: TGTGCCAGTAGTCTTAACACAGATACGCAGTATTTT.

This clone was seen many times. This chain links TRBV6-2 or TRBV6-3 with TRBJ1-3; TRBD1 might be the D (5 bases). The V gene lost 0 bases and the J gene lost 2 bases, with 11 bases spanning the gap. This CDR3 has 16 amino acids. Germline V gives CDR1 MNHEY, CDR2 SVGEGT. The CDR3, as DNA: TGTGCCAGCAGTTACTCCGGCAGGGCAACTGGAAACACCATATATTTT. Its translation: CASSYSGRATGNTIYF.

The V gene is TRBV28, the J gene TRBJ1-2; 7 bases match TRBD1. This CDR3 spans 16 amino acids. V was pared by 6 bases and J by 0 bases, with 10 bases of the junction left unmatched. Germline V lookup: CDR1 MDHEN, CDR2 SYDVKM. Here the CDR3 reads CASRSGTALANYGYTF. CDR3 DNA sequence: TGTGCCAGCAGGTCCGGGACAGCCCTTGCTAACTATGGCTACACCTTC.

This sequence joins TRBV10-3 and TRBJ2-7, with TRBD1 matching over 7 bases. Germline CDR1 ENHRY, CDR2 SYGVKD. The CDR3 consists of 15 residues. V dropped 6 bases and J dropped 0; count of bases not matched to a gene: 8. In DNA, the CDR3 is TGTGCCATCAGCACGACAGGGATTCTCTCCTACGAGCAGTACTTC. It yields the protein CAISTTGILSYEQYF.

The chain links TRBV28 to TRBJ1-3; D remains unclear. Trimming left V 7 bases short and J 0 bases short, with 7 bases between. The CDR3 runs 13 residues. Germline V lookup: CDR1 MDHEN, CDR2 SYDVKM. This CDR3 reads CASNKYSGNTIYF. The CDR3 DNA reads as TGTGCCAGCAATAAATACTCTGGAAACACCATATATTTT.

This clone was observed once. The V gene is TRBV7-9, the J gene TRBJ2-7; no definite D call. CDR3 length equals 11 residues. CDR1 is SEHNR and CDR2 is FQNEAQ in the germline V gene (reference sequence). V was shortened by 8 bases and J by 12 bases, with 17 bases between the two germline ends. Here the CDR3 reads CASEESSHRYF. DNA of the CDR3: TGTGCCAGCGAGGAGTCCTCTCATCGGTACTTC.

The rearrangement uses TRBV5-1 and TRBJ1-2, with 12 bases matching TRBD1. J lost 8 bases, V lost 0 bases, and 8 bases had no gene match. The CDR3 has 16 amino acids. Germline loops: CDR1 SGHRS, CDR2 YFSETQ. The CDR3 DNA reads as TGCGCCAGCAGCTTGGCCCCAGGGACAGGGGGCGGCGGCTACACCTTC. This encodes CASSLAPGTGGGGYTF. Based on the CDR3 plus reference TRBV5-1 and TRBJ1-2, the full variable domain is KAGVTQTPRYLIKTRGQQVTLSCSPISGHRSVSWYQQTPGQGLQFLFEYFSETQRNKGNFPGRFSGRQFSNSRSEMNVSTLELGDSALYLCASSLAPGTGGGGYTFGSGTRLTVV.

Note on this clone: The junction and the germline gene differ at one end; a read error may be behind it. The rearrangement links TRBV7-9 to TRBJ2-7; no firm D call. The V gene's germline CDR1 is SEHNR and CDR2 FQNEAQ (reference sequence). The CDR3 consists of 12 residues. The CDR3 is CASSLDLRAQNF. The CDR3 DNA reads TGTGCCAGCAGCTTAGACCTACGGGCCCAGAACTTC.

For the CDR3, the DNA is TGTGCCAGCAGCGTAGCCCCCCCGGACAGGGGGCGTACTGAAGCTTTCTTT. Protein: CASSVAPPDRGRTEAFF. V gene TRBV9 combines with J gene TRBJ1-1, with TRBD1 matching over 11 bases. The CDR3 spans 17 residues. The V gene end was trimmed by 0 bases and the J gene end by 5 bases; junction bases not matched to a gene: 9. Germline V gene sequence: CDR1 SGDLS, CDR2 YYNGEE. Drawing the rest from reference TRBV9 and TRBJ1-1, the complete variable domain is DSGVTQTPKHLITATGQRVTLRCSPRSGDLSVYWYQQSLDQGLQFLIQYYNGEERAKGNILERFSAQQFPDLHSELNLSSLELGDSALYFCASSVAPPDRGRTEAFFGQGTRLTVV.

The V and J genes are TRBV10-2 and TRBJ1-2; D gene uncertain. The V gene's germline CDR1 is WSHSY and CDR2 SAAADI. Trimming removed 2 bases from V and 2 bases from J, with 9 bases in between. There are 14 residues in the CDR3. Here the CDR3 reads CASSEGSSNYGYTF. For the CDR3, the DNA is TGCGCCAGCAGTGAGGGGTCTTCGAACTATGGCTACACCTTC.

The J gene is TRBJ2-2, the V gene TRBV15; 12 bases are shared with TRBD2. The germline V gene encodes CDR1 LNHNV and CDR2 YYDKDF (reference sequence). V shed 6 bases, J shed 6 bases, and the junction held 2 bases outside the gene matches. The CDR3 loop spans 14 amino acids. The CDR3 DNA sequence: TGTGCCACCAGGCTAGCGGGAGGGCCCGGGGAGCTGTTTTTT. This codes for CATRLAGGPGELFF. Based on the CDR3 plus reference TRBV15 and TRBJ2-2, the full variable domain is DAMVIQNPRYQVTQFGKPVTLSCSQTLNHNVMYWYQQKSSQAPKLLFHYYDKDFNNEADTPDNFQSRRPNTSFCFLDIRSPGLGDTAMYLCATRLAGGPGELFFGEGSRLTVL.

J is TRBJ1-2 and V is TRBV9, with a weak D call TRBD1 (5 bases). The V end was cut by 4 bases, the J end by 9 bases, with 13 bases between. Per the germline V gene, CDR1 is SGDLS and CDR2 is YYNGEE. The CDR3 totals 12 residues. As DNA, the CDR3 is TGTGCCAGCAGCCCTAACGACAGTCGCTACACCTTC. Residues: CASSPNDSRYTF.

The V call is TRBV5-1, the J call TRBJ1-1; D may be TRBD1 (6 bases). This CDR3 spans 15 amino acids. CDR1 is SGHRS and CDR2 is YFSETQ in the germline V gene. The ends were cut back, 4 bases at V and 5 bases at J, with 18 bases in the middle. Written as DNA, the CDR3 is TGCGCCAGCAGCCCGGTCGGGGGCGCGGGAACTGAAGCTTTCTTT. This translates into CASSPVGGAGTEAFF.

The V gene is TRBV24-1, the J gene TRBJ2-5; D not resolved. The CDR3 length is 14 residues. V dropped 5 bases and J dropped 1 base, with 10 bases sitting between them. Germline V gene data show CDR1 as KGHDR and CDR2 as SFDVKD. CDR3 amino acids: CATSAPPPQETQYF. In DNA form, the CDR3 reads TGTGCCACCAGTGCCCCCCCACCCCAAGAGACCCAGTACTTC.

The chain carries TRBV11-3 and TRBJ2-3; 10 nucleotides match TRBD2. The V gene's germline CDR1 is SGHNT and CDR2 YENEEA. With V trimmed by 3 bases and J by 5 bases, 5 bases remained unmatched. This CDR3 spans 15 amino acids. The CDR3 DNA reads TGTGCCAGCAGCTTGACTAGCGGGTACCAAGATACGCAGTATTTT. This sequence encodes CASSLTSGYQDTQYF.

The V and J genes are TRBV25-1 and TRBJ2-2; 10 bases agree with TRBD1. Germline trimming cut 1 base from V and 4 bases from J; bases unmatched to any gene: 3. Germline-derived CDR1 and CDR2 are MGHDK and SYGVNS. The CDR3 runs to 16 residues. The CDR3 DNA is TGTGCCAGCAGTGAATGGGGGACAGGGGTCACCGGGGAGCTGTTTTTT. Protein sequence: CASSEWGTGVTGELFF.

V is TRBV10-1 and J is TRBJ2-7; D is uncertain. This CDR3 is built from 10 residues. Germline V gene sequence: CDR1 WNHNN, CDR2 SYGVQD (reference sequence). Deletions cut 9 bases from V and 12 bases from J, with 15 bases between. CDR3 loop: CARYCRIRYF. CDR3 in DNA: TGCGCCAGATATTGCCGCATCCGGTACTTC.

The rearrangement uses TRBV2 and TRBJ1-5, with D unclear. This CDR3 region has 13 residues. V shed 4 bases and J shed 4 bases, with 8 bases lying between them. CDR1 is SNHLY and CDR2 is FYNNEI in the germline V gene. CDR3 loop: CASSAGLNQPQHF. The CDR3 region has the DNA TGTGCCAGCAGTGCAGGTCTGAATCAGCCCCAGCATTTT. Full variable domain (outside the CDR3, taken from reference TRBV2 and TRBJ1-5): EPEVTQTPSHQVTQMGQEVILRCVPISNHLYFYWYRQILGQKVEFLVSFYNNEISEKSEIFDDQFSVERPDGSNFTLKIRSTKLEDSAMYFCASSAGLNQPQHFGDGTRLSIL.

V and J are TRBV2 and TRBJ2-5; D unresolved. V was shortened by 1 base and J by 7 bases, with 13 bases between the two germline ends. The germline gives CDR1 SNHLY, CDR2 FYNNEI. The CDR3 spans 14 residues. The CDR3 spells CASSEGSFLGTQYF. The CDR3 region has the DNA TGTGCCAGCAGTGAAGGGAGTTTCTTGGGGACCCAGTACTTC.

The V gene is TRBV19, the J gene TRBJ1-6, with D possibly matching TRBD1 (5 bases). CDR1 and CDR2 from the germline V gene are LNHDA and SQIVND (reference sequence). This CDR3 contains 14 residues. V shed 8 bases and J shed 5 bases, with 13 bases lying between them. The CDR3, as DNA: TGTGCCAGTTCCGGGGCCAGAGATAATTCACCCCTCCACTTT. Its translation is CASSGARDNSPLHF.

The genes are TRBV7-3 and TRBJ2-2; D is ambiguous. Trimming left V 2 bases short and J 5 bases short, with 6 bases between. CDR1 and CDR2 (germline): SGHTA, FQGTGA. The CDR3 totals 13 residues. CDR3 in DNA: TGTGCCAGCAGCTTACAGGAGACCGGGGAGCTGTTTTTT. This gives the protein CASSLQETGELFF. Using reference TRBV7-3 and TRBJ2-2 for the parts outside the CDR3, the full variable domain is GAGVSQTPSNKVTEKGKYVELRCDPISGHTALYWYRQSLGQGPEFLIYFQGTGAADDSGLPNDRFFAVRPEGSVSTLKIQRTERGDSAVYLCASSLQETGELFFGEGSRLTVL.

This chain connects TRBV29-1 to TRBJ1-1; D not certain. This CDR3 contains 12 residues. Looked up from germline, CDR1 is SQVTM and CDR2 is ANQGSEA. Trimming removed 1 base at V and 7 bases at J, with 10 bases between. As DNA, the CDR3 is TGCAGCGTTGAAGTTCGAGTTAGTGAAGCTTTCTTT. It translates to CSVEVRVSEAFF.

The rearrangement links TRBV19 to TRBJ1-2; 9 bases line up with TRBD1. The CDR3 has 18 amino acids. With 4 bases clipped from V and 4 bases from J, the junction kept 16 bases outside the gene matches. Germline CDR1 and CDR2: LNHDA and SQIVND (reference sequence). The CDR3 nucleotides read TGTGCCAGTAGTAGGGACCGGGACAGGGCCCGTACCATCTATGGCTACACCTTC. It encodes CASSRDRDRARTIYGYTF. The entire variable domain, with the rest obtained from reference TRBV19 and TRBJ1-2, is as follows: DGGITQSPKYLFRKEGQNVTLSCEQNLNHDAMYWYRQDPGQGLRLIYYSQIVNDFQKGDIAEGYSVSREKKESFPLTVTSAQKNPTAFYLCASSRDRDRARTIYGYTFGSGTRLTVV.

This chain uses TRBV7-2 with TRBJ2-3; 11 nucleotides align to TRBD2. Trimming took 5 bases from V and 6 from J; bases not matched to a gene: 10. This CDR3 comprises 16 residues. Germline-derived CDR1 and CDR2 are SGHTA and FQGNSA. The CDR3 bases are TGTGCCAGCAGCACATCTAGCGGGAGGTCCGGGGATACGCAGTATTTT. It yields the protein CASSTSSGRSGDTQYF.

This clone was recorded only once. V usage is TRBV4-1 and J usage is TRBJ2-3, with unresolved D. V was pared by 2 bases and J by 3 bases, with 12 bases between. CDR1 and CDR2 (germline): MGHRA, YSYEKL. The CDR3 length is 15 residues. CDR3: CASSQPLKGTDTQYF. The CDR3 DNA is TGCGCCAGCAGCCAACCCCTAAAAGGGACAGATACGCAGTATTTT.

This clone appeared once. The chain combines TRBV18 with TRBJ1-1, with TRBD1 as a possible D gene (5 bases). Trimming left V 2 bases short and J 0 bases short, with 7 bases between. This CDR3 region has 14 residues. CDR1 and CDR2 from the germline V gene are KGHSH and LQKENI. DNA for the CDR3: TGTGCCAGCTCACCAGGACACTTGAACACTGAAGCTTTCTTT. It encodes CASSPGHLNTEAFF.

The V gene is TRBV5-1, the J gene TRBJ1-4, with TRBD1 matching over 7 bases. CDR3 length equals 15 residues. CDR1 is SGHRS, CDR2 YFSETQ, per germline. Trimming took 4 bases from V and 5 from J; bases not matched to a gene: 8. CDR3 region: CASSVKKGANEKLFF. The CDR3 coding sequence is TGCGCCAGCAGCGTTAAAAAGGGGGCAAATGAAAAACTGTTTTTT.

The rearrangement links TRBV30 to TRBJ2-7; D gene ambiguous. Per the germline V gene, CDR1 is GTSNPN and CDR2 is SVGIG (reference sequence). V was pared by 0 bases and J by 0 bases, with 15 bases between. CDR3 length: 16 amino acids. CDR3 nucleotides: TGTGCCTGGAGTGTTCGGACCGGGTACCTCTCCTACGAGCAGTACTTC. Amino acid sequence: CAWSVRTGYLSYEQYF.

This clone showed up just a few times. The genes are TRBV19 and TRBJ1-6; D remains unclear. The ends were cut back, 1 base at V and 4 bases at J, with 11 bases in the middle. Germline-derived CDR1 and CDR2 are LNHDA and SQIVND (reference sequence). The CDR3 totals 16 residues. This CDR3 is CASSIASRQYNSPLHF. The CDR3 coding sequence is TGTGCCAGTAGTATAGCGTCGAGGCAGTATAATTCACCCCTCCACTTT.

The chain combines TRBV18 with TRBJ2-7; 11 bases line up with TRBD2. Germline CDR1 KGHSH, CDR2 LQKENI. The CDR3 length is 15 residues. With 3 bases clipped from V and 6 bases from J, the junction kept 7 bases outside the gene matches. The CDR3 DNA follows: TGTGCCAGCTCACCTCGACTAGCGGGATCTGGCGAGCAGTACTTC. This encodes CASSPRLAGSGEQYF.